Each of the 29 T cell receptor beta chains below was sequenced from the same sample in a study of blood T cell repertoires in COVID-19. Only in-frame clones appear in the TCRdb table, and some are missing; sequencing was by immunoSEQ multiplex PCR. The data contain about 250,000 clones, around nine tenths of them singletons. Material: peripheral blood. Source of these receptors: a woman aged 55-70 years who had recovered from COVID-19.

The chain carries TRBV27 and TRBJ2-3, with TRBD2 matching 8 bases. From germline, CDR1 is MNHEY and CDR2 SMNVEV (reference sequence). Trimming took 3 bases from V and 2 from J; bases not matched to a gene: 4. The CDR3 totals 15 residues. The CDR3 here is CASSFLAGLTDTQYF. The CDR3 bases are TGTGCCAGCAGTTTCTTAGCGGGGCTCACAGATACGCAGTATTTT.

The genes are TRBV19 and TRBJ1-1, with TRBD1 matching 7 bases. Germline assignment: CDR1 LNHDA and CDR2 SQIVND (reference sequence). The CDR3 extends over 14 amino acids. After removal of 8 bases from V and 5 bases from J, the junction contained 11 bases not matched to a gene. The CDR3 protein is CASHGDDRDTEAFF. The CDR3 nucleotides read TGTGCCAGTCATGGGGACGACAGGGATACTGAAGCTTTCTTT.

This chain connects TRBV6-1 to TRBJ2-1; 12 nucleotides line up with TRBD1. The junction had 6 bases not matched to a gene; V was cut back by 3 bases and J by 9 bases. The germline V gene has CDR1 MNHNS and CDR2 SASEGT. CDR3 length equals 15 residues. As DNA, the CDR3 is TGTGCCAGCAGTGAGCGGGGACAGGGGGCGATTGAGCAGTTCTTC. Translation: CASSERGQGAIEQFF.

The chain has TRBV18 and TRBJ2-7, with D perhaps TRBD1 (5 bases). Germline V gene data show CDR1 as KGHSH and CDR2 as LQKENI. The germline V and J ends were trimmed by 3 bases and 10 bases, with 25 bases remaining between them. This CDR3 contains 16 residues. CDR3 region: CASSPSLTGEGLEQYF. Written as DNA, the CDR3 is TGTGCCAGCTCACCGTCACTAACAGGCGAAGGGCTGGAACAGTACTTC.

The chain joins TRBV28 to TRBJ1-6; D possibly corresponds to TRBD1 (6 bases). The germline CDR1 and CDR2 sequences are MDHEN and SYDVKM. Trimming cost V 6 bases and J 7 bases, with 16 bases left between them. The CDR3 runs to 15 residues. This CDR3 is CASRDRLSVNSPLHF. CDR3 DNA sequence: TGTGCCAGCAGAGACAGGTTAAGCGTCAATTCACCCCTCCACTTT. Complete variable domain (other parts from reference TRBV28 and TRBJ1-6): DVKVTQSSRYLVKRTGEKVFLECVQDMDHENMFWYRQDPGLGLRLIYFSYDVKMKEKGDIPEGYSVSREKKERFSLILESASTNQTSMYLCASRDRLSVNSPLHFGNGTRLTVT.

J is TRBJ2-1 and V is TRBV25-1, with D unclear. Deletions cut 4 bases from V and 5 bases from J, with 15 bases between. Germline CDR1 and CDR2: MGHDK and SYGVNS. The CDR3 is 15 amino acids. The CDR3 DNA reads as TGTGCCAGCAGTGCCTTTCTCCAGGCAGACAATGAGCAGTTCTTC. Encoded protein: CASSAFLQADNEQFF.

CDR3 nucleotide sequence: TGTGCCAGCACCCGACTAGCGGGGGGCCACTCCTACAATGAGCAGTTCTTC. Translated: CASTRLAGGHSYNEQFF. The V call is TRBV7-2, the J call TRBJ2-1, with TRBD2 matching over 13 bases. The ends lost 7 bases at V and 0 bases at J; junction bases unmatched: 6. The CDR3 is 17 residues long. CDR1 is SGHTA and CDR2 is FQGNSA in the germline V gene.

J is TRBJ2-7 and V is TRBV6-5; TRBD2 matches 13 bases. The CDR3 has 14 residues. Germline-derived CDR1 and CDR2 are MNHEY and SVGAGI. J gave up 5 bases and V 6 bases, and 4 bases lay outside the gene matches. DNA of the CDR3: TGTGCCAGCAGCCGGACTAGCGGGGGTCACGAGCAGTACTTC. It encodes CASSRTSGGHEQYF.

The chain links TRBV5-1 to TRBJ2-5; D remains ambiguous. There are 12 residues in the CDR3. Trimming pared 1 base from V and 4 bases from J, leaving 5 bases between. The germline gives CDR1 SGHRS, CDR2 YFSETQ. CDR3 sequence reads: CASSLSSETQYF. The CDR3 DNA reads TGCGCCAGCAGCTTGTCATCAGAGACCCAGTACTTC. The whole variable domain, filled in from reference TRBV5-1 and TRBJ2-5, reads KAGVTQTPRYLIKTRGQQVTLSCSPISGHRSVSWYQQTPGQGLQFLFEYFSETQRNKGNFPGRFSGRQFSNSRSEMNVSTLELGDSALYLCASSLSSETQYFGPGTRLLVL.

The chain couples TRBV19 to TRBJ2-5; possibly TRBD2 for D (6 bases). The CDR3 covers 15 residues. V lost 6 bases, J lost 5 bases, and 19 bases lay in between. Germline CDR1 LNHDA, CDR2 SQIVND (reference sequence). CDR3 residues: CASSPGLPKWETQYF. CDR3 sequence (DNA): TGTGCCAGTAGCCCGGGACTCCCGAAGTGGGAGACCCAGTACTTC.

This clone turned up a few times. V gene TRBV7-9 combines with J gene TRBJ1-1; a weak D match, TRBD1 (5 bases). The CDR3 contains 15 residues. CDR1 and CDR2 (germline): SEHNR, FQNEAQ (reference sequence). V dropped 3 bases and J dropped 1 base, with 12 bases sitting between them. The CDR3 loop reads CASSFQGQGNTEAFF. For the CDR3, the DNA is TGTGCCAGCAGCTTCCAGGGCCAAGGGAACACTGAAGCTTTCTTT.

The chain couples TRBV27 to TRBJ2-2; TRBD2 agrees at 12 bases. The CDR3 runs 18 residues. J lost 3 bases, V lost 1 base, and 6 bases had no gene match. Per the germline V gene, CDR1 is MNHEY and CDR2 is SMNVEV (reference sequence). CDR3 DNA sequence: TGTGCCAGCAGTTTATTGGCTAGCGGGGGGGCCCACACCGGGGAGCTGTTTTTT. It codes for CASSLLASGGAHTGELFF.

This CDR3 reads CASKQTGGGEKLFF. The CDR3 nucleotides read TGTGCCAGCAAACAAACGGGGGGAGGCGAAAAACTGTTTTTT. The rearrangement joins TRBV2 to TRBJ1-4; perhaps TRBD1 as D (5 bases). This CDR3 has 14 residues. Trimming took 7 bases from V and 8 from J, leaving 17 bases between them. Germline V gene sequence: CDR1 SNHLY, CDR2 FYNNEI.

The J gene is TRBJ1-1, the V gene TRBV18; tentatively, D is TRBD1 (6 bases). The CDR3 covers 15 residues. V lost 3 bases to trimming and J lost 5 bases, with 16 bases between them. Germline CDR1 and CDR2: KGHSH and LQKENI. The CDR3 reads CASSPTGSGRTEAFF. The CDR3 DNA sequence: TGTGCCAGCTCACCCACAGGGTCCGGGAGGACTGAAGCTTTCTTT.

This clone was detected a few times. Its ends do not fully match the called genes, so a read error is possible. J is TRBJ2-7 and V is TRBV2; 16 bases match TRBD2. This CDR3 region has 12 residues. Germline V gene sequence: CDR1 SNHLY, CDR2 FYNNEI. CDR3: CASMGLAGGPHF. In nucleotides, the CDR3 is TGTGCCAGCATGGGACTAGCGGGGGGGCCTCACTTC.

The rearrangement joins TRBV7-2 to TRBJ1-6, with TRBD1 as a possible D gene (5 bases). CDR1 and CDR2 from the germline V gene are SGHTA and FQGNSA. There are 15 residues in the CDR3. V lost 1 base and J lost 10, with 14 bases in between. The CDR3: CASSLDRREGSPLHF. The CDR3 DNA sequence: TGTGCCAGCAGCTTAGATCGCAGGGAAGGATCACCCCTCCACTTT.

This chain links TRBV5-5 with TRBJ1-6; unclear D gene. The CDR3 sequence is 14 residues long. V was trimmed by 0 bases and J by 8 bases, leaving 9 bases between them. The germline gives CDR1 SGHKS, CDR2 YYEKEE (reference sequence). The CDR3 is CASSLAGLDSPLHF. Here the CDR3 DNA reads TGTGCCAGCAGCTTGGCCGGGTTGGATTCACCCCTCCACTTT. The full variable domain, its missing parts supplied by reference TRBV5-5 and TRBJ1-6, is DAGVTQSPTHLIKTRGQQVTLRCSPISGHKSVSWYQQVLGQGPQFIFQYYEKEERGRGNFPDRFSARQFPNYSSELNVNALLLGDSALYLCASSLAGLDSPLHFGNGTRLTVT.

The chain couples TRBV3-1 (or the pseudogene TRBV3-2) to TRBJ2-5; TRBD2 agrees at 10 bases. V trimming: 8 bases; J trimming: 5 bases; junction bases outside the gene matches: 8. This CDR3 has 14 amino acids. The germline CDR1 and CDR2 sequences are LGHDT and YNNKEL (reference sequence). Here the CDR3 DNA reads TGTGCCAGCCAGAAAGCGGGGGGGCGGGAGACCCAGTACTTC. Its protein is CASQKAGGRETQYF.

The chain combines TRBV7-2 with TRBJ2-1; 8 positions match TRBD2. This CDR3 has 14 residues. Trimming cost V 5 bases and J 6 bases; bases outside gene matches: 6. Germline V gene lookup returns CDR1 SGHTA and CDR2 FQGNSA. CDR3 nucleotide sequence: TGTGCCAGCAGCCATGGTACTAGCGGCAATGAGCAGTTCTTC. Its protein product is CASSHGTSGNEQFF. Full variable domain (missing parts from reference TRBV7-2 and TRBJ2-1): GAGVSQSPSNKVTEKGKDVELRCDPISGHTALYWYRQSLGQGLEFLIYFQGNSAPDKSGLPSDRFSAERTGGSVSTLTIQRTQQEDSAVYLCASSHGTSGNEQFFGPGTRLTVL.

This clone was seen a few times. The rearrangement uses TRBV6-2 or TRBV6-3 and TRBJ2-5, with 12 bases lining up with TRBD1. V was clipped by 4 bases and J by 3 bases; unmatched bases: 6. Germline loops: CDR1 MNHEY, CDR2 SVGEGT. The CDR3 is 16 residues long. This chain's CDR3 is CASSWGGTGGEETQYF. In DNA, the CDR3 is TGTGCCAGCAGTTGGGGCGGGACAGGGGGCGAAGAGACCCAGTACTTC.

V usage is TRBV7-2 and J usage is TRBJ2-7, with 12 positions matching TRBD2. CDR3 length equals 15 residues. In germline, CDR1 is SGHTA, CDR2 FQGNSA. Trimming removed 4 bases from V and 2 bases from J; junction bases left unmatched: 3. The CDR3: CASSSGLAGTYEQYF. DNA for the CDR3: TGTGCCAGCAGCTCGGGACTAGCGGGTACCTACGAGCAGTACTTC. The full variable domain, completed using reference TRBV7-2 and TRBJ2-7, is GAGVSQSPSNKVTEKGKDVELRCDPISGHTALYWYRQSLGQGLEFLIYFQGNSAPDKSGLPSDRFSAERTGGSVSTLTIQRTQQEDSAVYLCASSSGLAGTYEQYFGPGTRLTVT.

Of note for this clone: A read error may produce the germline difference seen at one junction end. This chain uses TRBV19 with TRBJ1-2, with D possibly being TRBD1 (6 bases). CDR3 length: 14 amino acids. Germline CDR1 reads LNHDA; CDR2 reads SQIVND (reference sequence). The CDR3 coding sequence is TGTGTCAGTAGTATCGGCAGGGGAAATGATGGCTACACCTTC. Its protein is CVSSIGRGNDGYTF.

The genes are TRBV7-9 and TRBJ1-4, with a weak D call TRBD1 (6 bases). This CDR3 is built from 14 residues. Trimming shortened V by 3 bases and J by 8 bases, and 13 bases separated the two germline ends. Germline loops: CDR1 SEHNR, CDR2 FQNEAQ (reference sequence). The chain's CDR3 is CASSLDRVGEKLFF. The CDR3 DNA follows: TGTGCCAGCAGCTTGGACAGAGTAGGAGAAAAACTGTTTTTT.

This chain connects TRBV2 to TRBJ1-2; D is unclear. This CDR3 has 13 amino acids. The V end was cut by 6 bases, the J end by 6 bases, with 14 bases between. Germline V lookup: CDR1 SNHLY, CDR2 FYNNEI. The CDR3 here is CASRSGGRDGYTF. The CDR3 DNA is TGTGCCAGCAGATCGGGAGGGCGGGATGGCTACACCTTC.

The chain uses TRBV29-1 and TRBJ2-3; maybe TRBD2 (6 bases). Germline V lookup: CDR1 SQVTM, CDR2 ANQGSEA. V was clipped by 3 bases and J by 1 base, with 11 bases between them. The CDR3 sequence is 14 residues long. CDR3 coding DNA: TGCAGCGTTGATCACGGGGGAGGCACAGATACGCAGTATTTT. Its protein product is CSVDHGGGTDTQYF.

This sequence joins TRBV28 and TRBJ2-3; a weak D match, TRBD1 (6 bases). Per the germline V gene, CDR1 is MDHEN and CDR2 is SYDVKM. The CDR3 has 13 residues. V gave up 5 bases and J gave up 9 bases, with 15 bases separating them. DNA for the CDR3: TGTGCCAGCAGTCGTCAACAGGGCTACACGCAGTATTTT. Its translation: CASSRQQGYTQYF.

This chain links TRBV5-8 with TRBJ2-5; 7 positions agree with TRBD1. The CDR3 runs to 15 residues. The germline V gene encodes CDR1 SGHTS and CDR2 YDEGEE. V was pared by 4 bases and J by 2 bases, with 8 bases of the junction left unmatched. CDR3 region: CASSRGQRSQETQYF. The CDR3 DNA follows: TGTGCCAGCAGCCGGGGACAGCGCTCTCAAGAGACCCAGTACTTC.

The chain links TRBV3-1 (or the pseudogene TRBV3-2) to TRBJ2-1; TRBD1 matches at 8 bases. CDR1 is LGHDT and CDR2 is YNNKEL in the germline V gene (reference sequence). CDR3 length: 15 residues. The V and J ends lost 5 bases and 3 bases, in that order; junction bases with no gene match: 6. The CDR3 protein is CASSFGQGIYNEQFF. CDR3 DNA: TGTGCCAGCAGCTTTGGACAGGGCATCTACAATGAGCAGTTCTTC.

This sequence joins TRBV6-5 and TRBJ2-3; the D is unclear. The CDR3 loop spans 16 amino acids. V was shortened by 2 bases and J by 5 bases, with 17 bases between the two germline ends. Germline loops: CDR1 MNHEY, CDR2 SVGAGI. The CDR3 loop is CASSYGGEITGDTQYF. As DNA, the CDR3 is TGTGCCAGCAGTTACGGCGGTGAGATAACGGGAGATACGCAGTATTTT.